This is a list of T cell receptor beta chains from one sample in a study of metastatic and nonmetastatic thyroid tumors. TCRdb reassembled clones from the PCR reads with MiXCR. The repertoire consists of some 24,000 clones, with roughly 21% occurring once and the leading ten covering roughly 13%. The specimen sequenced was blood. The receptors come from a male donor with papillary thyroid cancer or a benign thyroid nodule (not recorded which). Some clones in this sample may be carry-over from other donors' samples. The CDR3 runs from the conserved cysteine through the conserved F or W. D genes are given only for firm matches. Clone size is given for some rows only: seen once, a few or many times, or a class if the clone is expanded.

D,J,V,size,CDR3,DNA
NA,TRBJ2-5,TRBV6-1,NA,CESSDTAQETQYF,TGTGAAAGCAGCGATACAGCCCAAGAGACCCAGTACTTC
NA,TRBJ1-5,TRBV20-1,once,CSARDGREYQPQHF,TGCAGTGCTAGAGATGGCAGGGAATATCAGCCCCAGCATTTT
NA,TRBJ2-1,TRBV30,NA,CAGTGPNNEQFF,TGTGCCGGAACGGGACCGAACAATGAGCAGTTCTTC
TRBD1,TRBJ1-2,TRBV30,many,CAWAGQGAYSVYGYTF,TGTGCCTGGGCAGGCCAGGGGGCTTATTCGGTATATGGCTACACCTTC
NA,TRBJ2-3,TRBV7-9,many,CASSLKALDTQYF,TGTGCCAGCAGCTTAAAAGCTTTAGATACGCAGTATTTT
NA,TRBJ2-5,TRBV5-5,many,CASTQGGLAEQETQYF,TGTGCCAGCACCCAAGGGGGCCTAGCGGAACAAGAGACCCAGTACTTC
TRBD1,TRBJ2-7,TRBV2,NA,CASSQTGGVNEQYF,TGTGCTAGCAGTCAAACAGGGGGTGTCAACGAGCAGTACTTC
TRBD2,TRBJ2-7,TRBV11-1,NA,CASSLLTSGSQTYEQYF,TGTGCCAGCAGCTTACTGACTAGCGGGAGCCAGACCTATGAGCAGTACTTC
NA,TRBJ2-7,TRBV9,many,CASSIGAGSTYEQYF,TGTGCCAGCAGCATCGGTGCAGGCTCGACCTACGAGCAGTACTTC
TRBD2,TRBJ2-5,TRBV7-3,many,CASSLDSGPLETQYF,TGTGCCAGCAGCTTAGATAGCGGGCCCTTGGAGACCCAGTACTTC
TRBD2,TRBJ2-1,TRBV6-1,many,CAHGLDMVAEQFF,TGTGCCCACGGACTAGATATGGTTGCAGAGCAGTTCTTC
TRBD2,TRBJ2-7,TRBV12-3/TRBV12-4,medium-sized,CASSPRTRGTYEQYF,TGTGCCAGCAGTCCCCGGACTAGAGGGACCTACGAGCAGTACTTC
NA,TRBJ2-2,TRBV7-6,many,CASSLDGGRLSTGELFF,TGTGCCAGCAGCTTAGATGGGGGTCGCCTCTCTACCGGGGAGCTGTTTTTT
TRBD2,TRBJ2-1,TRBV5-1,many,CASSLAPSGRAIDEQFF,TGCGCCAGCAGCTTGGCACCTAGCGGGAGGGCCATCGATGAGCAGTTCTTC
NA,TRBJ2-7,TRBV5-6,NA,CASSYTSLRGEQYF,TGTGCCAGCAGCTACACTTCCCTTCGAGGCGAGCAGTACTTC
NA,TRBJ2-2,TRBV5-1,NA,CASRLNTGELFF,TGCGCCAGCAGATTGAACACCGGGGAGCTGTTTTTT